Below, 7 T cell receptor beta chains from the same sample are listed, as sequenced in a study of T cell changes during pregnancy in multiple sclerosis. This table comes from immunoSEQ multiplex PCR, and its TCRdb copy is limited to in-frame clones, with some not included. The sample records just under 65,000 clones, 91% being singletons. The sample was peripheral blood, taken after pregnancy. The source is a female donor in good health, enrolled as a control in a pregnancy study.

This rearrangement joins TRBV2 to TRBJ1-1; perhaps TRBD1 as D (5 bases). Trimming removed 2 bases from V and 6 bases from J, with 13 bases in between. This CDR3 region has 14 residues. Germline-derived CDR1 and CDR2 are SNHLY and FYNNEI. The CDR3 nucleotides read TGTGCCAGCAGTGAAACAAGGGGCGCAGCTGAAGCTTTCTTT. Its protein product is CASSETRGAAEAFF.

CDR3 sequence: CASSSTGNPYGYTF. The CDR3 DNA sequence: TGTGCCAGCAGCTCGACAGGCAATCCCTATGGCTACACCTTC. The V gene is TRBV5-5, the J gene TRBJ1-2; possible D gene TRBD1, 6 bases. CDR3 length equals 14 residues. Per germline, CDR1 SGHKS and CDR2 YYEKEE (reference sequence). V was shortened by 3 bases and J by 4 bases, with 13 bases between the two germline ends.

This chain connects TRBV5-6 to TRBJ1-4, with 9 bases matching TRBD1. The CDR3 consists of 15 residues. Trimming removed 4 bases from V and 7 bases from J; junction bases left unmatched: 8. Germline V gene lookup returns CDR1 SGHDT and CDR2 YYEEEE. The CDR3 here is CASSVPGQGGEKLFF. CDR3 nucleotide sequence: TGTGCCAGCAGCGTGCCGGGACAGGGAGGTGAAAAACTGTTTTTT.

The V and J genes are TRBV4-3 and TRBJ2-2; D is possibly TRBD2 (6 bases). V gave up 4 bases and J gave up 6 bases, with 21 bases separating them. This CDR3 has 17 amino acids. In germline, CDR1 is LGHNA, CDR2 YSLEER. The CDR3 loop reads CASSPYSGTENAGELFF. The CDR3 bases are TGCGCCAGCAGCCCCTATTCCGGGACTGAGAATGCCGGGGAGCTGTTTTTT.

The V gene is TRBV29-1, the J gene TRBJ2-7; 9 nucleotides align to TRBD1. The CDR3 spans 11 residues. Germline-derived CDR1 and CDR2 are SQVTM and ANQGSEA. The junction had 4 bases not matched to a gene; V was cut back by 7 bases and J by 6 bases. CDR3 sequence reads: CSAEQGAEQYF. Here the CDR3 DNA reads TGCAGCGCCGAACAGGGGGCCGAGCAGTACTTC.

This chain joins TRBV10-2 and TRBJ2-6; weak D call: TRBD2 (5 bases). With 3 bases removed from V and 0 bases from J, the gap between germline ends came to 9 bases. This CDR3 region has 16 residues. CDR1 and CDR2 from the germline V gene are WSHSY and SAAADI. The CDR3 loop is CASSDPGTSGANVLTF. Here the CDR3 DNA reads TGCGCCAGCAGTGATCCGGGAACCTCTGGGGCCAACGTCCTGACTTTC.

The chain uses TRBV9 and TRBJ1-2; 9 nucleotides align to TRBD1. This CDR3 has 15 amino acids. The germline CDR1 and CDR2 sequences are SGDLS and YYNGEE. V lost 3 bases and J lost 3; bases outside the gene matches: 6. CDR3: CASSANDRGYYGYTF. The CDR3 DNA reads TGTGCCAGCAGCGCAAACGACAGGGGGTACTATGGCTACACCTTC.